This T cell receptor (beta chain) was observed in a study of shared clonotypes between healthy human individuals. Background on the study: The study enrolled a couple of women and three men aged 18 to 49.

Concerning this clone itself: The antigen remains unidentified.

CDR3 length equals 15 residues. Trimming shortened V by 3 bases and J by 3 bases, and 15 bases separated the two germline ends. Per germline, CDR1 MNHEY and CDR2 SMNVEV (reference sequence). TCRdb keeps only in-frame clones here, not all; method: immunoSEQ multiplex PCR. The table has 950,000 to 1,300,000 clones, about 75% seen once. General observations from the study: Clonotype sharing among donors was thought likely to change with sequencing depth.

The clonotype originates from a man between 18 and 35 years old in good health. The material sequenced was memory CD4+ T cells sorted from blood. The subset: CD45RA-negative fraction. The chain carries TRBV27 and TRBJ2-7, with D uncertain. The CDR3 protein is CASSLGFEPIYEQYF. In nucleotides, the CDR3 is TGTGCCAGCAGTTTGGGCTTCGAGCCAATCTACGAGCAGTACTTC.